This entry lists 2 T cell receptor beta chains sequenced from one sample in a study of blood T cell repertoires in COVID-19. The method was immunoSEQ multiplex PCR; TCRdb's version includes in-frame clones alone and lacks a portion of them. The sample shows 50,000 to 55,000 clones, 86% of them seen only once. What was sequenced was peripheral blood. The receptors shown here come from a man between 65 and 80 years old with acute or convalescent COVID-19.

The DNA of the CDR3 is TGTGCCAGCAGCAGAGACAACTACGAGCAGTACTTC. Protein product: CASSRDNYEQYF. V gene TRBV12-3 or TRBV12-4 combines with J gene TRBJ2-7; D is uncertain. The CDR3 runs to 12 residues. V was cut by 6 bases and J by 3 bases, with 9 bases left in between.

This clone was counted between two and nine times. This sequence joins TRBV7-9 and TRBJ1-1; D not resolved. Looked up from germline, CDR1 is SEHNR and CDR2 is FQNEAQ (reference sequence). Trimming shortened V by 1 base and J by 0 bases, and 12 bases separated the two germline ends. The CDR3 runs 16 residues. The CDR3 region has the DNA TGTGCCAGCAGCTTAGAGGGAGGTCGATTGAACACTGAAGCTTTCTTT. Protein: CASSLEGGRLNTEAFF.